The entry below describes one TCR beta chain. The data are from a study of blood T cell repertoires in COVID-19. V was trimmed by 5 bases and J by 2 bases, leaving 11 bases between them. The CDR3 has 14 residues. Germline loops: CDR1 PRHDT, CDR2 FYEKMQ (reference sequence). The assay was immunoSEQ multiplex PCR, and TCRdb's table has in-frame clones only and misses some. The sample carries 90,000 or so clones, around nine tenths recorded once. This sequence was found in an older woman with COVID-19, enrolled during active disease. V and J are TRBV13 and TRBJ2-3; D might be TRBD1 (6 bases). The sequenced sample was peripheral blood. The CDR3 region is CASSVGTPTDTQYF. The CDR3 DNA is TGTGCCAGCAGCGTCGGGACACCCACAGATACGCAGTATTTT.